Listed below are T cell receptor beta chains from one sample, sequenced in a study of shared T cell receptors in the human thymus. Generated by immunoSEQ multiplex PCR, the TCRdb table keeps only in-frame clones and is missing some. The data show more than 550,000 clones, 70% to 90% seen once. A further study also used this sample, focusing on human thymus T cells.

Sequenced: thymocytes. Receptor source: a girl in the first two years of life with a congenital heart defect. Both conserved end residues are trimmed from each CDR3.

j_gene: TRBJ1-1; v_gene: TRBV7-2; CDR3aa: ASSLSTGGNTEAF
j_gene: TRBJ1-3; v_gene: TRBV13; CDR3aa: ASRPGRGALSRNTIY
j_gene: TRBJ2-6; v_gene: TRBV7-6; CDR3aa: ASSFGTSGGARGANVLT
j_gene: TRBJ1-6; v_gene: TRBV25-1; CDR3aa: ASSGPRGISPLH
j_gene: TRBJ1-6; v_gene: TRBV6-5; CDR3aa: ASSYKRIGSPLH
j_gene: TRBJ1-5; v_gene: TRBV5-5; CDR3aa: ASSLDRRANQPQH
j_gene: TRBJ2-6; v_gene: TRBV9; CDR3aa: ASSVAEGGSGANVLT
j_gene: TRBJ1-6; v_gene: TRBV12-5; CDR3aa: ASGFGPPLPSHNSPLH
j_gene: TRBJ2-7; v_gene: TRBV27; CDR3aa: ASSPRTQSRKRGSYEQY
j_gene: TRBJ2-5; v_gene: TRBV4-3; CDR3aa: ASSQDEGGGTQY
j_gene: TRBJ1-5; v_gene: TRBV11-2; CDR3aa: ASSFGGPQPQH
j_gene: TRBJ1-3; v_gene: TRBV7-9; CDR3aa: ASSFLQSPSGNTIY
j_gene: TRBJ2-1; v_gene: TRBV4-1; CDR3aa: ASSQVARIPHNEQF
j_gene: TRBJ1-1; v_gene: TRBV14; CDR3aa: ASSGVNTEAF
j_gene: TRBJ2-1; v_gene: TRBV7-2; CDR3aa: ASSLALGGDNSSYNEQF
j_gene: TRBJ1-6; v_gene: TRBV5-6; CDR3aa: ASSRGHYNSPLH
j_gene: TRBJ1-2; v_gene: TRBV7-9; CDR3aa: ASSTAGSGGGYT